The entry below describes one T cell receptor beta chain. The data were taken from a study of blood T cells in healthy people across ages. Trimming removed 4 bases at V and 6 bases at J, with 11 bases between. The CDR3 runs to 12 residues. Germline CDR1 reads SQVTM; CDR2 reads ANQGSEA. The second PCR ran roughly 6 to 12 cycles with a sample-barcoded 5' primer and J-beta primers. Every single cDNA molecule received a tag from a template-switch adaptor with 12 random nucleotides. TCRdb processed the 5' RACE reads anew with MiXCR; each CDR3 protein has one entry. This sample has almost 800,000 distinct CDR3 sequences, with more than 45% found just once. Staff drew about 10 milliliters of peripheral blood from each donor.

The origin of this receptor is a man under 40 in good health. This chain uses TRBV29-1 with TRBJ2-3, with D hard to call. Sample: blood. The CDR3 protein is CSVGHMRDTQYF. The CDR3 bases are TGCAGCGTTGGGCATATGCGCGATACGCAGTATTTT.